The rows below give T cell receptor beta chains drawn from one sample of a study of T-cell reconstitution after alpha-beta-depleted transplantation in children. TCRdb itself ran the PCR reads through MiXCR, one entry per CDR3 protein. This table holds fewer than 750,000 distinct CDR3 sequences, 20% to 30% found once. This material consisted of PBMCs, taken before TCRalphabeta/CD19-depleted stem cell transplant. The receptors were gathered from a boy in the first two years of life with Wiskott-Aldrich syndrome, due to receive a stem cell transplant. Both conserved end residues are part of each CDR3. A D gene is named only where the DNA matches it firmly.

16,TRBV6-5,TRBD2,CASSYLLAGVKETQYF
14,TRBV5-1,TRBD1,CASSLLGTGHEQYF
14,TRBV3-1,NA,CASSQAGRDYGYTF
15,TRBV5-1,NA,CASSLGAGLTDTQYF
16,TRBV5-1,NA,CASSLSREEGTGELFF
17,TRBV5-1,TRBD1,CASSLLVSGGSAYEQYF
17,TRBV7-8,TRBD2,CASSSPTTSGRANEQFF
15,TRBV5-1,NA,CASSLAPGSINEQFF
13,TRBV10-3,NA,CAIENRPLTEAFF
13,TRBV5-6,TRBD1,CASSLGDRVEAFF
13,TRBV11-2,TRBD1,CASSYQLGQEQFF
14,TRBV7-2,NA,CASSFHGSPQGQFF
15,TRBV10-3,TRBD2,CAIRVAGGPYNEQFF
17,TRBV7-2,NA,CASSLVGLGVNTGELFF
13,TRBV20-1,NA,CSARRDLQETQYF
15,TRBV4-1,TRBD1,CASSPYSRGQETQYF
14,TRBV4-1,TRBD2,CASSREGRHYEQYF
15,TRBV5-1,NA,CASSLGYRMQETQYF
17,TRBV3-1,TRBD2,CASSRDRTSGSAYEQYF
15,TRBV25-1,NA,CASSAGGRPNQPQHF
17,TRBV5-5,NA,CASSLTGSPLAKNIQYF
16,TRBV5-6,TRBD1,CASSLFGDRARDEQYF
16,TRBV5-1,TRBD1,CASSRDRGYNTGELFF
14,TRBV5-1,NA,CASSLARGRETQYF
13,TRBV7-3,NA,CASSPEVSGELFF
14,TRBV11-2,TRBD1,CASSATGSYNEQFF
14,TRBV20-1,TRBD2,CSARLAGVQETQYF
13,TRBV14,NA,CASSQDLGYEQYF
11,TRBV20-1,TRBD2,CSASAPGGWFF
13,TRBV5-1,NA,CASSLVLGYEQYF
13,TRBV20-1,TRBD2,CSARGTSVYEQYF
14,TRBV29-1,TRBD2,CSFLLADEYNEQFF
14,TRBV20-1,TRBD2,CSVPTSGAYNEQFF
16,TRBV9,NA,CASSVASAASTDTQYF
13,TRBV5-1,TRBD1,CASSRDRRYEQYF
16,TRBV5-1,TRBD2,CVSSYGTSGSFRIQYF
15,TRBV9,NA,CASSVVHSADGELFF
19,TRBV11-2,NA,CASSLVFGGTGGGADTQYF
14,TRBV5-6,NA,CASSLDYSPYGYTF
12,TRBV6-1,NA,CASKFTNLAQYF
16,TRBV4-1,NA,CASSQAPASRDNEQFF
17,TRBV5-1,TRBD1,CASSLAGQAEAIYGYTF
15,TRBV20-1,TRBD1,CSAKTRQGADTEAFF
12,TRBV20-1,NA,CSALKPGSEAFF
11,TRBV12-3/TRBV12-4,NA,CASSPKETQYF
15,TRBV5-1,NA,CASTTNARAGYEQYF
14,TRBV2,TRBD2,CASFPTTGGETQYF
13,TRBV12-3/TRBV12-4,TRBD1,CASKTTGMETQYF
15,TRBV7-9,TRBD1,CASSVGQANENEQFF
15,TRBV2,TRBD2,CASSVRAGVAETQYF
14,TRBV5-1,NA,CASSLGGFRDEQYF
11,TRBV10-3,NA,CAISEFDEQFF
13,TRBV10-3,TRBD2,CAIILAGGREQYF
14,TRBV12-3/TRBV12-4,TRBD2,CATATGGPADTQYF
17,TRBV7-9,NA,CASSSSVGISSYNEQFF